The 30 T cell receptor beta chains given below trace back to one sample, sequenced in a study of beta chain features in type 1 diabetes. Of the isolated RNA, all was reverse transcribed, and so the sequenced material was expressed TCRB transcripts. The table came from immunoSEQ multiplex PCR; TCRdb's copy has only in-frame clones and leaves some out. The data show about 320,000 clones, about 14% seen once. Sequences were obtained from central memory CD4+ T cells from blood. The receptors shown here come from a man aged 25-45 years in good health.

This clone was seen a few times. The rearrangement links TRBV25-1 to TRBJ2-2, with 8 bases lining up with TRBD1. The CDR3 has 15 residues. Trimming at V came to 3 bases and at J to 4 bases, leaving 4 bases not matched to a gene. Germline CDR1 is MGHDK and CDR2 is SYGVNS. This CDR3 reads CASSDQDRVTGELFF. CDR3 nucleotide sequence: TGTGCCAGCAGTGACCAGGACAGGGTCACCGGGGAGCTGTTTTTT.

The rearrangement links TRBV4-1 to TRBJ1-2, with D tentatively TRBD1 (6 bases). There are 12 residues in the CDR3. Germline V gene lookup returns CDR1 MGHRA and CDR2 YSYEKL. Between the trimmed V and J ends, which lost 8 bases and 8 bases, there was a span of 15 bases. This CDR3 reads CASPRGGTGYTF. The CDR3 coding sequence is TGCGCCAGCCCTAGGGGGGGTACCGGCTACACCTTC.

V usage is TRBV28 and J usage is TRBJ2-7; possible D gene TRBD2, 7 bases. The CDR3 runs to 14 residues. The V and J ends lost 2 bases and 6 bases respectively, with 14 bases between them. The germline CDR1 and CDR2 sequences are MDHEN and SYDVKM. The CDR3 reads CASSLGGGRAEQYF. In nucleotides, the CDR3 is TGTGCCAGCAGTTTAGGGGGGGGCAGGGCCGAGCAGTACTTC.

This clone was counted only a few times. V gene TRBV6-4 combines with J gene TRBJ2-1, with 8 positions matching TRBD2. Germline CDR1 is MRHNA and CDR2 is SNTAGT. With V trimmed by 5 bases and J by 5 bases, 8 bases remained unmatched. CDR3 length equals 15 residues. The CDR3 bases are TGTGCCAGCAGTCAAGAGGCGGGGGGTCACAATGAGCAGTTCTTC. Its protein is CASSQEAGGHNEQFF.

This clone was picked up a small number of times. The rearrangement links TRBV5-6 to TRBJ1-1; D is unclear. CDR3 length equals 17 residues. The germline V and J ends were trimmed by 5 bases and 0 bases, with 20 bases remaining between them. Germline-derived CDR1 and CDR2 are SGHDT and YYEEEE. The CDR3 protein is CASSETGRHGLNTEAFF. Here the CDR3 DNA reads TGTGCCAGCAGTGAGACGGGCAGGCACGGGCTGAACACTGAAGCTTTCTTT.

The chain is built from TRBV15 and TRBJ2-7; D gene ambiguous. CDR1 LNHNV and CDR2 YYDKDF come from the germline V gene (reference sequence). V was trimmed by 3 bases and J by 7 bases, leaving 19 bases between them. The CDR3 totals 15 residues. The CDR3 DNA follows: TGTGCCACCAGCAGGGATTCGATGGAAGGGCGAGAGCAGTACTTC. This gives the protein CATSRDSMEGREQYF.

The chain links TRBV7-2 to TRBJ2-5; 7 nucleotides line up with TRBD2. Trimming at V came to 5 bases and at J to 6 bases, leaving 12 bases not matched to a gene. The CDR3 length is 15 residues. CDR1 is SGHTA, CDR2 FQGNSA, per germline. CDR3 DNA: TGTGCCAGCAGCCGGGGGAGGGGAGGAACGAAGACCCAGTACTTC. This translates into CASSRGRGGTKTQYF. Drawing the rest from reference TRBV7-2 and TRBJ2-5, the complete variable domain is GAGVSQSPSNKVTEKGKDVELRCDPISGHTALYWYRQSLGQGLEFLIYFQGNSAPDKSGLPSDRFSAERTGGSVSTLTIQRTQQEDSAVYLCASSRGRGGTKTQYFGPGTRLLVL.

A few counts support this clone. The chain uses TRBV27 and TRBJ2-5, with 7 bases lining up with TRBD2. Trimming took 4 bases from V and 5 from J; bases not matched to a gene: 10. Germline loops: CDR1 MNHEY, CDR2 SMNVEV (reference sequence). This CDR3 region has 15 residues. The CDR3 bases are TGTGCCAGCAGTTCCCAGCGGGGAGTTTTTGAGACCCAGTACTTC. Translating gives CASSSQRGVFETQYF.

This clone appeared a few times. CDR3 amino acids: CSVEERGRSTEAFF. The CDR3 DNA follows: TGCAGCGTTGAAGAACGCGGTAGGAGCACTGAAGCTTTCTTT. The chain joins TRBV29-1 to TRBJ1-1, with D uncertain. Per the germline V gene, CDR1 is SQVTM and CDR2 is ANQGSEA. Trimming removed 0 bases from V and 4 bases from J, with 12 bases in between. The CDR3 is made up of 14 amino acids. Supplemented by reference TRBV29-1 and TRBJ1-1, the full variable domain reads SAVISQKPSRDICQRGTSLTIQCQVDSQVTMMFWYRQQPGQSLTLIATANQGSEATYESGFVIDKFPISRPNLTFSTLTVSNMSPEDSSIYLCSVEERGRSTEAFFGQGTRLTVV.

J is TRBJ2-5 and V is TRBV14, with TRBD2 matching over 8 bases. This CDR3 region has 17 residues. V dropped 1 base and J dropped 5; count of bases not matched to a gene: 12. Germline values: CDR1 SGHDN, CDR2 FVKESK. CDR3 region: CASSQGIGGAWGETQYF. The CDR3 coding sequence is TGTGCCAGCAGCCAAGGAATCGGGGGGGCCTGGGGCGAGACCCAGTACTTC.

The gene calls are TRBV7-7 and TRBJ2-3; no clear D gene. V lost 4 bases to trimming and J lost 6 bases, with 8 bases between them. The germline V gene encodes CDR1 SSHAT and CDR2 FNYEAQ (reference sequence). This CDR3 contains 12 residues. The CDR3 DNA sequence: TGTGCCAGCAGCTGGGTCGGGGATACGCAGTATTTT. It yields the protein CASSWVGDTQYF.

This CDR3 is CASSLVLASNEQFF. The CDR3 nucleotides are TGTGCCAGCAGCTTAGTTCTAGCGTCGAATGAGCAGTTCTTC. V usage is TRBV11-2 and J usage is TRBJ2-1; TRBD2 is a possible D gene (6 bases). Trimming stripped 1 base from V and 7 bases from J, with 11 bases between. The CDR3 runs 14 residues. Germline assignment: CDR1 SGHAT and CDR2 FQNNGV.

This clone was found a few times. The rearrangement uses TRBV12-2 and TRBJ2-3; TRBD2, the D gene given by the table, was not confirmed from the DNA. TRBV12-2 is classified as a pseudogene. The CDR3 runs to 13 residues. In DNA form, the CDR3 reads TGTGCCAGCAGCTATAGCGGGAGTGGTGCGCAGTATTTT. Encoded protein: CASSYSGSGAQYF.

The CDR3 protein is CASGDGGGKLTDTQYF. In nucleotides, the CDR3 is TGTGCCAGCGGCGACGGCGGGGGGAAACTCACAGATACGCAGTATTTT. The chain uses TRBV2 and TRBJ2-3; TRBD2 matches at 8 bases. The germline V gene encodes CDR1 SNHLY and CDR2 FYNNEI. V trimming: 8 bases; J trimming: 2 bases; junction bases outside the gene matches: 12. This CDR3 is built from 16 residues.

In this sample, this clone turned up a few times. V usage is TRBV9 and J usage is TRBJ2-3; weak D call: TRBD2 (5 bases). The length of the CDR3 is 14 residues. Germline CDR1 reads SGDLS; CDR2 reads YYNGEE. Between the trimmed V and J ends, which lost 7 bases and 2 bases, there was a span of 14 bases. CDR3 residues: CASGGPTPTDTQYF. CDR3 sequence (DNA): TGTGCCAGCGGAGGCCCGACTCCCACAGATACGCAGTATTTT.

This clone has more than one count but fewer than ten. CDR3 nucleotides: TGCGCCAGCAGCTTGGTAACCGGGGGCCGTTTTCAAGAGACCCAGTACTTC. As protein: CASSLVTGGRFQETQYF. The chain is built from TRBV5-1 and TRBJ2-5; possibly TRBD1 or TRBD2 for D (6 bases each). Germline lookup yields CDR1 SGHRS and CDR2 YFSETQ. The CDR3 runs 17 residues. Deletions cut 0 bases from V and 2 bases from J, with 17 bases between.

The CDR3 sequence is CASSGGSYNSPLHF. As DNA, the CDR3 is TGTGCCAGCTCAGGGGGTTCCTATAATTCACCCCTCCACTTT. The V gene is TRBV18, the J gene TRBJ1-6; tentatively, D is TRBD1 (5 bases). V was trimmed by 5 bases and J by 1 base, leaving 6 bases between them. The CDR3 covers 14 residues. Germline V gene data show CDR1 as KGHSH and CDR2 as LQKENI.

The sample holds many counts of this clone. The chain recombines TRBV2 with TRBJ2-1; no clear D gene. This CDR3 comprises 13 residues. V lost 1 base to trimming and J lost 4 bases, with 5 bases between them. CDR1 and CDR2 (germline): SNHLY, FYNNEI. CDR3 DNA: TGTGCCAGCAGTGAAGAGATTTACAATGAGCAGTTCTTC. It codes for CASSEEIYNEQFF.

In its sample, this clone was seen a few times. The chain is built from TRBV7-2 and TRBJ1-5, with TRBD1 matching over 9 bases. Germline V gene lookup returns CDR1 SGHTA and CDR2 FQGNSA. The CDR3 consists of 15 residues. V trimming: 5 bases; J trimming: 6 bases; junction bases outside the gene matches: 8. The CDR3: CASSPRQGVIQPQHF. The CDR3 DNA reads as TGTGCCAGCAGCCCCCGACAGGGGGTCATTCAGCCCCAGCATTTT.

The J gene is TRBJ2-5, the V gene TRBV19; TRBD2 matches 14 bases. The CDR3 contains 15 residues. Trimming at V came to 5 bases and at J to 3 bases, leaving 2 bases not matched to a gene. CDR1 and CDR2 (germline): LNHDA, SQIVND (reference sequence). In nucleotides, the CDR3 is TGTGCCAGTAGTGGGACTAGCGGGGGTAAAGAGACCCAGTACTTC. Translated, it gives CASSGTSGGKETQYF.

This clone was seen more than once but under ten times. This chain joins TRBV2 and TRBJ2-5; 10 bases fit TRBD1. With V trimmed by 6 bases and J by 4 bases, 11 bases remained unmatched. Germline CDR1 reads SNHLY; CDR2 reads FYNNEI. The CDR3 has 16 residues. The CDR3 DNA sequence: TGTGCCAGCAGAGTAGCCTCAAGGACAGGGGGAGAGACCCAGTACTTC. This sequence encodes CASRVASRTGGETQYF.

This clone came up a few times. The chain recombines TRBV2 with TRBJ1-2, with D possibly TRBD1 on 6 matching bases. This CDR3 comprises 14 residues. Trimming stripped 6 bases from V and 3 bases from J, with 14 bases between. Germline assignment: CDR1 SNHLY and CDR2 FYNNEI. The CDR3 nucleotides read TGTGCCAGCAGCGGGCGGCAGGGGTACTATGGCTACACCTTC. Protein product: CASSGRQGYYGYTF.

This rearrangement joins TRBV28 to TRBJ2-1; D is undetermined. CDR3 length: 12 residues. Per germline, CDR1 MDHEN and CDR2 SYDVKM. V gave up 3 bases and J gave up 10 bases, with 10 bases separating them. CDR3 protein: CASSFGVGEQFF. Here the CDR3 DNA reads TGTGCCAGCAGTTTCGGAGTCGGGGAGCAGTTCTTC.

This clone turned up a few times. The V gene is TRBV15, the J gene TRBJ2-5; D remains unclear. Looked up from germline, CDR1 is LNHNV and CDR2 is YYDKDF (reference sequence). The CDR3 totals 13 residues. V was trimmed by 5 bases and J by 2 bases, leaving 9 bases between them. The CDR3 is CATSPTVQETQYF. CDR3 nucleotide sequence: TGTGCCACCAGCCCGACGGTACAAGAGACCCAGTACTTC. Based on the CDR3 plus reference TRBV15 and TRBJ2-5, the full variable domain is DAMVIQNPRYQVTQFGKPVTLSCSQTLNHNVMYWYQQKSSQAPKLLFHYYDKDFNNEADTPDNFQSRRPNTSFCFLDIRSPGLGDTAMYLCATSPTVQETQYFGPGTRLLVL.

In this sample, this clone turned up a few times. The CDR3 sequence: CASSFGGGYEQYV. CDR3 coding DNA: TGTGCCAGCAGCTTTGGGGGGGGCTACGAGCAGTACGTC. The rearrangement joins TRBV7-2 to TRBJ2-7; TRBD2 matches 7 bases. Trimming at V came to 3 bases and at J to 3 bases, leaving 2 bases not matched to a gene. The CDR3 covers 13 residues. CDR1 SGHTA and CDR2 FQGNSA come from the germline V gene.

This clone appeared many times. The CDR3 here is CASKSTDPYNEQFF. CDR3 in DNA: TGTGCCAGCAAGTCGACAGATCCCTACAATGAGCAGTTCTTC. V is TRBV28 and J is TRBJ2-1, with D possibly matching TRBD1 (5 bases). The CDR3 spans 14 residues. Germline V gene sequence: CDR1 MDHEN, CDR2 SYDVKM. V shed 7 bases and J shed 2 bases, with 12 bases lying between them.

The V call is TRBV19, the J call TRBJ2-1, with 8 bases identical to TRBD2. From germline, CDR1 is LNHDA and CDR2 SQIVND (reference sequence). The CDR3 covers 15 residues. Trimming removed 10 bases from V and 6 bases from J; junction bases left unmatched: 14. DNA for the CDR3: TGTGCCACCCAGATCGGGGCGGGGGGATTCAATGAGCAGTTCTTC. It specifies CATQIGAGGFNEQFF.

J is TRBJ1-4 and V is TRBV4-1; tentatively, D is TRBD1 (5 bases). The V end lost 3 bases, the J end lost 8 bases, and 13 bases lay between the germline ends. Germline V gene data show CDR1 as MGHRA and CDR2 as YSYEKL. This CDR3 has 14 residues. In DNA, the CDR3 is TGCGCCAGCAGCCAGACAGTTGTCCGCGAAAAACTGTTTTTT. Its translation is CASSQTVVREKLFF.

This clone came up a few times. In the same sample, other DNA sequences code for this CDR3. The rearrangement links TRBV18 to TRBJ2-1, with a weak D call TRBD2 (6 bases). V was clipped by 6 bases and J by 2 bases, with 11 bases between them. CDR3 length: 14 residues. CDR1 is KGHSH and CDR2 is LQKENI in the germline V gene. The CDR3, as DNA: TGTGCCAGCTCCCCAGGAGGGGCCTACAATGAGCAGTTCTTC. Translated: CASSPGGAYNEQFF. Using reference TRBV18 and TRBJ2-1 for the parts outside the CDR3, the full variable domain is NAGVMQNPRHLVRRRGQEARLRCSPMKGHSHVYWYRQLPEEGLKFMVYLQKENIIDESGMPKERFSAEFPKEGPSILRIQQVVRGDSAAYFCASSPGGAYNEQFFGPGTRLTVL.

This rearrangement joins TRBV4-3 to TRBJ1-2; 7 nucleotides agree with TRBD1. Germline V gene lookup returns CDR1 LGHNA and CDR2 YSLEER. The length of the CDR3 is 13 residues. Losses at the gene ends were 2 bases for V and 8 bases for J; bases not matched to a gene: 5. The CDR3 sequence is CASSQTGVRGYTF. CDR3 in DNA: TGCGCCAGCAGCCAAACAGGGGTGCGAGGCTACACCTTC.